This passage covers 27 T cell receptor beta chains from one sample sequenced in a study of CD8 T cells in ankylosing spondylitis. From the 5' RACE reads, TCRdb called clonotypes with MiXCR, one entry per CDR3 protein. The sample lists about 160,000 distinct CDR3 sequences; 15% to 20% were seen once. The sample consisted of blood, either unsorted or a sorted T cell fraction (not recorded which). The receptor set was obtained from a male donor with ankylosing spondylitis or in good health (not recorded which).

The J gene is TRBJ2-7, the V gene TRBV5-6, with D tentatively TRBD1 (6 bases). V was pared by 1 base and J by 4 bases, with 15 bases between. Germline V gene data show CDR1 as SGHDT and CDR2 as YYEEEE. The CDR3 runs 15 residues. The CDR3 reads CASSLPLRGRYEQYF. Here the CDR3 DNA reads TGTGCCAGCAGCTTGCCCCTCAGGGGTAGGTACGAGCAGTACTTC. Full variable domain (outside the CDR3, taken from reference TRBV5-6 and TRBJ2-7): DAGVTQSPTHLIKTRGQQVTLRCSPKSGHDTVSWYQQALGQGPQFIFQYYEEEERQRGNFPDRFSGHQFPNYSSELNVNALLLGDSALYLCASSLPLRGRYEQYFGPGTRLTVT.

This clonotype was recorded a few times. The rearrangement links TRBV27 to TRBJ2-5; 12 bases are shared with TRBD2. Germline CDR1 MNHEY, CDR2 SMNVEV (reference sequence). This CDR3 is built from 15 residues. V shed 7 bases and J 2 bases; nucleotides not matched to a gene: 5. The CDR3: CASTQTSGRQETQYF. CDR3 bases: TGTGCCAGCACCCAGACTAGCGGGAGACAAGAGACCCAGTACTTC.

This CDR3 reads CASSLTGSTDTQYF. The CDR3 DNA sequence: TGTGCCAGCAGTTTAACGGGGAGCACAGATACGCAGTATTTT. The gene calls are TRBV28 and TRBJ2-3; D possibly corresponds to TRBD2 (5 bases). The CDR3 covers 14 residues. The germline gives CDR1 MDHEN, CDR2 SYDVKM. The ends were cut back, 2 bases at V and 0 bases at J, with 6 bases in the middle.

The chain links TRBV28 to TRBJ1-5; possible D gene TRBD1, 6 bases. The CDR3 sequence is 16 residues long. Germline CDR1 and CDR2: MDHEN and SYDVKM. Trimming pared 5 bases from V and 7 bases from J, leaving 21 bases between. The CDR3 coding sequence is TGTGCCAGCAGTCCCTTCTTCGCGACAGGTATACAGCCCCAGCATTTT. This translates into CASSPFFATGIQPQHF. The variable domain in full, completed from reference TRBV28 and TRBJ1-5, reads DVKVTQSSRYLVKRTGEKVFLECVQDMDHENMFWYRQDPGLGLRLIYFSYDVKMKEKGDIPEGYSVSREKKERFSLILESASTNQTSMYLCASSPFFATGIQPQHFGDGTRLSIL.

At least ten counts were recorded for this clonotype. The chain recombines TRBV27 with TRBJ2-1, with D hard to call. CDR3 length: 18 amino acids. Germline V lookup: CDR1 MNHEY, CDR2 SMNVEV (reference sequence). V lost 4 bases and J 3 bases, leaving 22 bases between the germline ends. The CDR3 sequence is CASSSRQLAASHYNEQFF. In nucleotides, the CDR3 is TGTGCCAGCAGTTCCCGCCAGCTGGCAGCCTCCCACTACAATGAGCAGTTCTTC.

CDR3 in amino acids: CASSATMYQETQYF. CDR3 nucleotides: TGTGCCAGCAGCGCAACAATGTACCAAGAGACCCAGTACTTC. The chain links TRBV11-2 to TRBJ2-5; D not certain. CDR1 and CDR2 from the germline V gene are SGHAT and FQNNGV. This CDR3 has 14 amino acids. V lost 5 bases, J lost 0 bases, and 10 bases lay in between.

The chain combines TRBV27 with TRBJ2-3, with D uncertain. V shed 4 bases and J shed 6 bases, with 14 bases lying between them. Looked up from germline, CDR1 is MNHEY and CDR2 is SMNVEV (reference sequence). The CDR3 totals 14 residues. The CDR3 region is CASSSWPRVDTQYF. As DNA, the CDR3 is TGTGCCAGCAGTTCATGGCCGCGAGTCGATACGCAGTATTTT.

In this sample, this clonotype turned up many times. Because the CDR3 is missing its conserved closing phenylalanine or tryptophan, this is likely a read error. The chain joins TRBV5-5 to TRBJ1-1; D not certain. V lost 6 bases and J lost 5, with 14 bases in between. Germline assignment: CDR1 SGHKS and CDR2 YYEKEE (reference sequence). The length of the CDR3 is 13 residues. CDR3 in DNA: TGTGCCAGCAACTGGTGGGAGGGTACTGAAGCTTTCCTT. Translation: CASNWWEGTEAFL.

V and J are TRBV2 and TRBJ1-6; 7 bases are shared with TRBD1. V gave up 8 bases and J gave up 7 bases; unmatched junction bases: 14. This CDR3 region has 16 residues. Germline V CDR1 and CDR2: SNHLY, FYNNEI. CDR3: CASLLEGAERNSPLHF. The DNA of the CDR3 is TGTGCCAGCCTCCTGGAGGGGGCTGAAAGGAATTCACCCCTCCACTTT.

This clonotype was counted at least ten times. The V call is TRBV5-1, the J call TRBJ2-2, with 7 bases lining up with TRBD2. The CDR3 has 15 residues. The V gene end was trimmed by 1 base and the J gene end by 7 bases; junction bases not matched to a gene: 7. Germline V gene data show CDR1 as SGHRS and CDR2 as YFSETQ. The CDR3 DNA sequence: TGCGCCAGCAGCTTGACCTCTGGCGGGAGCGGGGAGCTGTTTTTT. It codes for CASSLTSGGSGELFF.

This clonotype was recorded at least ten times. This chain links TRBV10-3 with TRBJ2-3; D gene unclear. Deletions cut 2 bases from V and 7 bases from J, with 13 bases between. CDR1 and CDR2 from the germline V gene are ENHRY and SYGVKD. This CDR3 is 14 amino acids long. CDR3 residues: CAISEGIDRNTQYF. The CDR3 DNA sequence: TGTGCCATCAGTGAGGGGATAGATAGAAATACGCAGTATTTT.

This clonotype appeared a few times. This chain joins TRBV12-3 or TRBV12-4 and TRBJ1-1; weak D call: TRBD1 (6 bases). This CDR3 contains 12 residues. V lost 5 bases to trimming and J lost 4 bases, with 8 bases between them. This chain's CDR3 is CASSGGGTEAFF. CDR3 in DNA: TGTGCCAGCAGTGGAGGGGGCACTGAAGCTTTCTTT.

The rearrangement links TRBV11-2 to TRBJ2-5; either TRBD1 or TRBD2 may supply D (5 bases each). Germline V gene sequence: CDR1 SGHAT, CDR2 FQNNGV. This CDR3 is built from 14 residues. The ends were cut back, 2 bases at V and 6 bases at J, with 13 bases in the middle. The CDR3 loop reads CASSLLVRGQTQYF. The CDR3 coding sequence is TGTGCCAGCAGCTTATTGGTTAGGGGACAGACCCAGTACTTC.

This clonotype was recorded many times. The chain is built from TRBV20-1 and TRBJ2-7; no clear D gene. There are 12 residues in the CDR3. Germline V gene data show CDR1 as DFQATT and CDR2 as SNEGSKA (reference sequence). V shed 1 base and J shed 4 bases, with 8 bases lying between them. As DNA, the CDR3 is TGCAGTGCTAGAGTACTCGGTTACGAGCAGTACTTC. It yields the protein CSARVLGYEQYF.

The chain recombines TRBV27 with TRBJ1-4; 7 bases fit TRBD1. Germline V gene lookup returns CDR1 MNHEY and CDR2 SMNVEV (reference sequence). This CDR3 spans 15 amino acids. The V gene end was trimmed by 5 bases and the J gene end by 7 bases; junction bases not matched to a gene: 10. The CDR3 here is CASSNPRQGSEKLFF. Written as DNA, the CDR3 is TGTGCCAGCAGTAACCCAAGACAGGGTAGTGAAAAACTGTTTTTT.

This clonotype was detected once. At one boundary the junction diverges from the germline segment, which might be a read error. The chain links TRBV28 to TRBJ1-5; the D is unclear. The CDR3 loop spans 14 amino acids. CDR1 is MDHEN, CDR2 SYDVKM, per germline. The CDR3 region has the DNA TGTGCCAACAGTTTAAGGGTAGGCAATCAGCCCCAGCATTTT. This gives the protein CANSLRVGNQPQHF.

The CDR3 sequence is CASSVMGGPQETQYF. In DNA form, the CDR3 reads TGTGCCAGCAGCGTAATGGGAGGTCCTCAAGAGACCCAGTACTTC. J is TRBJ2-5 and V is TRBV9; perhaps TRBD2 as D (6 bases). V was cut by 1 base and J by 2 bases, with 12 bases left in between. The germline V gene encodes CDR1 SGDLS and CDR2 YYNGEE. This CDR3 has 15 amino acids.

The chain combines TRBV6-5 with TRBJ1-5; D is ambiguous. Deletions cut 0 bases from V and 3 bases from J, with 6 bases between. The CDR3 spans 14 residues. The germline CDR1 and CDR2 sequences are MNHEY and SVGAGI. DNA for the CDR3: TGTGCCAGCAGTTACTCCGGGTTCAATCAGCCCCAGCATTTT. Amino acid sequence: CASSYSGFNQPQHF.

The rearrangement joins TRBV20-1 to TRBJ2-2; 11 nucleotides line up with TRBD2. After removal of 5 bases from V and 1 base from J, the junction contained 6 bases not matched to a gene. Germline lookup yields CDR1 DFQATT and CDR2 SNEGSKA (reference sequence). The CDR3 is 16 amino acids. The CDR3 DNA reads as TGCAGTGCTCCAGGACTAGCGGGCATGAACACCGGGGAGCTGTTTTTT. Translated: CSAPGLAGMNTGELFF.

This clonotype has at least ten counts. The CDR3 DNA reads as TGCGCCAGCAGCCGTGACAGGGGACCAGAAGGCTACACCTTC. This codes for CASSRDRGPEGYTF. The rearrangement links TRBV5-1 to TRBJ1-2, with 8 bases that match TRBD1. Looked up from germline, CDR1 is SGHRS and CDR2 is YFSETQ. J gave up 8 bases and V 4 bases, and 10 bases lay outside the gene matches. The CDR3 spans 14 residues.

Many counts were recorded for this clonotype. The chain uses TRBV12-3 or TRBV12-4 and TRBJ1-5; perhaps TRBD1 as D (5 bases). V was cut by 2 bases and J by 5 bases, with 10 bases left in between. CDR3 length: 14 amino acids. CDR3 sequence (DNA): TGTGCCAGCAGTTTATGGGGAGGGGATCAGCCCCAGCATTTT. Its protein product is CASSLWGGDQPQHF.

This chain uses TRBV29-1 with TRBJ2-7; tentatively, D is TRBD1 (6 bases). The germline V gene encodes CDR1 SQVTM and CDR2 ANQGSEA. V was pared by 2 bases and J by 3 bases, with 11 bases between. This CDR3 spans 13 amino acids. The CDR3 protein is CSVEQDSHYEQYF. The CDR3 nucleotides read TGCAGCGTTGAACAGGACAGCCACTACGAGCAGTACTTC.

This clonotype came up many times. The V call is TRBV25-1, the J call TRBJ2-3; possible D gene TRBD1, 6 bases. Germline V lookup: CDR1 MGHDK, CDR2 SYGVNS. This CDR3 is built from 16 residues. V dropped 4 bases and J dropped 5 bases, with 19 bases sitting between them. CDR3: CASSAGFRGQGDTQYF. The CDR3, as DNA: TGTGCCAGCAGTGCAGGTTTCAGGGGCCAGGGAGATACGCAGTATTTT.

There are many counts of this clonotype. The rearrangement links TRBV5-1 to TRBJ2-1; 9 positions agree with TRBD2. This CDR3 comprises 17 residues. The ends lost 0 bases at V and 4 bases at J; junction bases unmatched: 8. Germline CDR1 and CDR2: SGHRS and YFSETQ. The CDR3 is CASSLEGLASPYNEQFF. The DNA for the CDR3 is TGCGCCAGCAGCTTGGAAGGACTAGCGAGTCCTTACAATGAGCAGTTCTTC.

The chain joins TRBV5-1 to TRBJ1-1; D is perhaps TRBD1 (6 bases). Per germline, CDR1 SGHRS and CDR2 YFSETQ. CDR3 length: 19 residues. Trimming took off 4 bases at V and 5 bases at J, with 30 bases between the two ends. This chain's CDR3 is CASSVQLRTGIPAGTEAFF. As DNA, the CDR3 is TGCGCCAGCAGCGTCCAGCTCCGAACAGGGATACCCGCGGGGACTGAAGCTTTCTTT.

This clonotype was found a few times. CDR3 in DNA: TGCGCCAGCAGCCAGGAATTTTACACCTTAGAAGCTTTCTTT. Its translation is CASSQEFYTLEAFF. V gene TRBV4-1 combines with J gene TRBJ1-1; D not resolved. Trimming shortened V by 3 bases and J by 8 bases, and 16 bases separated the two germline ends. Per the germline V gene, CDR1 is MGHRA and CDR2 is YSYEKL. The CDR3 has 14 residues.

To note about this clonotype: A much larger clone lies one base from this, so it may be a read error. The chain has TRBV5-1 and TRBJ2-7; D is undetermined. Germline loops: CDR1 SGHRS, CDR2 YFSETQ. The length of the CDR3 is 14 residues. CDR3 in DNA: TGCGCCAGCAGCTTGGAAGGCTCGACCTACGCGCAGTACTTC. Its translation is CASSLEGSTYAQYF.